This TCR beta chain is from a study of vaccination and CD4 T cells after COVID-19. Sequencing of DNA taken from cultured CD4+ T cells relied on the Oncomine TCR Beta short-read assay. TCRdb processed the PCR reads anew with MiXCR; each CDR3 protein has one entry. The sample records about 10,000 distinct CDR3 sequences, less than 75% being singletons. Study-wide findings and caveats: The study sampled relatively few convalescent patients and omitted early post-infection timepoints. The great majority, 304 of 307 vaccine-specific clones, proved spike mono-reactive in convalescent patients.

Stated treatment: roughly ten-day PBMC culture with coronavirus spike peptide pools or control peptides (ViraFEST assay). The authors isolated CD4+ T cells by negative selection after around 10 days of culture. J lost 4 bases, V lost 0 bases, and 8 bases had no gene match. CDR3 size: 16 residues. Germline V lookup: CDR1 DFQATT, CDR2 SNEGSKA (reference sequence). On this clonotype itself: The antigen remains unidentified.

Source material: CD4+ T cells from blood, cultured in vitro. This TCR was recovered from a human donor who had recovered from COVID-19. This rearrangement joins TRBV20-1 to TRBJ2-5; 10 nucleotides line up with TRBD2. The CDR3 nucleotides are TGCAGTGCTAGAGATGTGAGCGGGGGGGCGGGAGAGACCCAGTACTTC. It encodes CSARDVSGGAGETQYF.